This T cell receptor (beta chain) was captured by sequencing in a study of cytomegalovirus exposure and HLA in healthy donors. Across the whole study: The Caucasian-associated ancestry cluster held roughly 80% of around 380 genotyped donors. Findings and caveats of the study: Sequencing had likely introduced a cluster of highly shared sequence variants as an artifact.

About this clone itself: As yet, its antigen is unknown.

PCR amplification relied on 60 Vbeta primers (plus 13 Jbeta primers). Some clones are missing from TCRdb's copy, which holds only in-frame ones; the method was immunoSEQ multiplex PCR. The table records 60,000 to 90,000 clones, 70% of them present only once. V was clipped by 6 bases and J by 5 bases; unmatched bases: 10. CDR3 length: 14 amino acids. In germline, CDR1 is SGHRS, CDR2 YFSETQ. This TCR derives from a woman aged 45-65 years in good health and CMV-seropositive. The chain employs TRBV5-1 and TRBJ1-1; TRBD1 agrees at 7 bases. Sequenced material: PBMCs. The CDR3 protein is CASIGTGAKTEAFF. CDR3 DNA: TGCGCCAGCATCGGAACAGGGGCGAAAACTGAAGCTTTCTTT.